This T cell receptor beta chain originates from a study of OX40 agonist ivuxolimab in advanced cancers. Study as a whole: It was ivuxolimab, an agonistic anti-OX40 (CD134) antibody, that patients were treated with. Therapy given before enrollment (anti-PD-1, anti-PD-L1 or anti-CTLA-4) was allowed, and around 41% had some. Dose-escalation subjects each had hepatocellular carcinoma, melanoma, renal cell or head and neck cancer.

This CDR3 is 14 amino acids long. Germline-derived CDR1 and CDR2 are SGDLS and YYNGEE. V dropped 2 bases and J dropped 0 bases, with 6 bases sitting between them. The table came from immunoSEQ multiplex PCR; TCRdb's copy has only in-frame clones and leaves some out. The sample carries roughly 65,000 clones, 90% recorded once. The material sequenced was CD4+ or CD8+ T cells sorted from blood, taken in a trial of the OX40 agonist ivuxolimab. This TCR was recovered from an adult with an advanced solid tumor such as melanoma, head and neck, liver or kidney cancer. The chain carries TRBV9 and TRBJ1-5, with unresolved D. The CDR3 DNA is TGTGCCAGCAGCGTCGGGCATAGCAATCAGCCCCAGCATTTT. This encodes CASSVGHSNQPQHF.